This T cell receptor (beta chain) derives from a study of blood T cell repertoires in COVID-19. This clone was observed a few times. Germline values: CDR1 MNHEY, CDR2 SVGAGI. The V end lost 0 bases, the J end lost 7 bases, and 9 bases lay between the germline ends. CDR3 length: 13 residues. Sequenced by immunoSEQ multiplex PCR; TCRdb stores in-frame clones only, minus some. The repertoire holds 140,000 to 150,000 clones, more than 70% seen once, with around 1.6% in the top ten. What was sequenced was peripheral blood. The source of this sequence is a human donor in a cohort sampled during active COVID-19. The chain is built from TRBV6-5 and TRBJ2-5; possible D gene TRBD2, 5 bases. The CDR3 loop is CASSYSNRGTQYF. The CDR3 DNA reads TGTGCCAGCAGTTACTCCAATCGGGGGACCCAGTACTTC.